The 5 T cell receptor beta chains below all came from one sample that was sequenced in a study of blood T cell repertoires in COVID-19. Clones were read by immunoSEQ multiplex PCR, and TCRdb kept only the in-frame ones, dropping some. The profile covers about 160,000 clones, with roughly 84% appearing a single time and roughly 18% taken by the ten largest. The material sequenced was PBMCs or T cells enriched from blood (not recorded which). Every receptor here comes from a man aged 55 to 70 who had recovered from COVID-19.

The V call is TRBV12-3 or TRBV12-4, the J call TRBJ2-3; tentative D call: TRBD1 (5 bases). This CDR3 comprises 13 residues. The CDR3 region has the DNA TGTGCTATTAGGGGCCCTAGCACAGATACGCAGTATTTT. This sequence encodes CAIRGPSTDTQYF.

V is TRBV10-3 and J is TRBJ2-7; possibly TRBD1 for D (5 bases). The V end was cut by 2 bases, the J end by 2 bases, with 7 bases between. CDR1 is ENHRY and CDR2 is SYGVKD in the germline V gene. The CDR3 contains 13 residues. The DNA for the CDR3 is TGTGCCATCAGTGAGGGGGCCGCCTACGAGCAGTACTTC. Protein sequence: CAISEGAAYEQYF.

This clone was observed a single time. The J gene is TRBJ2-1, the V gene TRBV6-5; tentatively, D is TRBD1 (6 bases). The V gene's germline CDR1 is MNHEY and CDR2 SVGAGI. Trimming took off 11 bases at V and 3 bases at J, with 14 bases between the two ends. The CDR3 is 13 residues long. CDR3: CASLGQSYNEQFF. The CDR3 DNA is TGTGCCTCACTGGGACAAAGCTACAATGAGCAGTTCTTC.

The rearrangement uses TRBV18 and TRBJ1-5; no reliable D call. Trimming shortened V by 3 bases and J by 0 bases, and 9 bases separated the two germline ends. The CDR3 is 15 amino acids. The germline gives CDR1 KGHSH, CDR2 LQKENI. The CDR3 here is CASSPDIVSNQPQHF. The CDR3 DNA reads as TGTGCCAGCTCACCCGACATTGTTAGCAATCAGCCCCAGCATTTT. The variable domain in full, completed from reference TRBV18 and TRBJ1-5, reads NAGVMQNPRHLVRRRGQEARLRCSPMKGHSHVYWYRQLPEEGLKFMVYLQKENIIDESGMPKERFSAEFPKEGPSILRIQQVVRGDSAAYFCASSPDIVSNQPQHFGDGTRLSIL.

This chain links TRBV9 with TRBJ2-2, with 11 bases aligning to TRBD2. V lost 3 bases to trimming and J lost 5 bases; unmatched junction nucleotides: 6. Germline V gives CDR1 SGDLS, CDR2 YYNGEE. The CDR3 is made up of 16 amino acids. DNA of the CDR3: TGTGCCAGCAGCGCTTTAGCGGGGGGGCGGACCGGGGAGCTGTTTTTT. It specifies CASSALAGGRTGELFF.